Included here is one T cell receptor beta chain sequence, with context. No antigen is known for it. TRB cDNA libraries were made by UMI-labeled 5' RACE. TCRdb reanalyzed the 5' RACE reads, giving one entry per CDR3 protein sequence and no DNA. The listing records over 95,000 distinct CDR3 sequences. The germline CDR1 and CDR2 sequences are MGHRA and YSYEKL. This CDR3 is 17 amino acids long. These data are taken from a study of CXCR3-negative and CXCR3-positive naive CD8 T cells. Study observations and caveats: Cryopreservation partially lowered CXCR3 expression, so most assays used fresh PBMCs. When CXCR3-positive naive cells were set against CXCR3-negative naive cells, the former had more hydrophobic TRB CDR3s.

This clonotype was obtained from a human donor in good health. Some clones in this sample may be carry-over from other donors' samples. The chain uses TRBV4-1 and TRBJ2-4. Material: naive CXCR3+ CD8+ T cells from blood. As to subset: CD45RO-CCR7+CD27+CD95- naive CD8+ T cells expressing CXCR3 (TNR3+). The CDR3: CASSQEVSLRSKNIQYF.